This T cell receptor beta chain was observed in a study of T-cell memory formation after mild COVID-19. A single record per CDR3 protein comes from TCRdb applying MiXCR to the 5' RACE reads. Seen here are approximately 560,000 distinct CDR3 sequences, approximately 15% observed once, and the top ten hold 8.1%. CDR3 size: 15 residues. Germline loops: CDR1 MNHNY, CDR2 SVGAGI (reference sequence). Trimming cost V 0 bases and J 0 bases, with 8 bases left between them. J is TRBJ1-1 and V is TRBV6-6; D is perhaps TRBD1 (5 bases). The material sequenced was PBMCs or a T cell subset sorted from them (not recorded which). The TCR comes from an adult woman who had mild COVID-19 (a few samples of this study predate the infection). Cell type and time point are not known. CDR3 sequence (DNA): TGTGCCAGCAGTTACTCGGGGGGACTGAACACTGAAGCTTTCTTT. This sequence encodes CASSYSGGLNTEAFF.